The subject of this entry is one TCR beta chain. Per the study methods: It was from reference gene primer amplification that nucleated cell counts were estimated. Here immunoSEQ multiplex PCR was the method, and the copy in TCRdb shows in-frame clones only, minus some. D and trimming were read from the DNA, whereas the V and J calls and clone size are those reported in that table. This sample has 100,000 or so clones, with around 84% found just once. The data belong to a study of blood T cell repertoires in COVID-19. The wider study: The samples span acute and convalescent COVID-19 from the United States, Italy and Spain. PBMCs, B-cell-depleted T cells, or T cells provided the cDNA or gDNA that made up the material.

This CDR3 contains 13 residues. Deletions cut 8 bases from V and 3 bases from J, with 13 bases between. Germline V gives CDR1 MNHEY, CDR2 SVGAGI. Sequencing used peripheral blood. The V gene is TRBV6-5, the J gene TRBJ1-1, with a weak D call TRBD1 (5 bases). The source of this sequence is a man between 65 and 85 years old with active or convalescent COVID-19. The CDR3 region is CASVNSRDTEAFF. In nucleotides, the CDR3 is TGTGCCAGCGTTAACAGCAGGGACACTGAAGCTTTCTTT.